The rows below give T cell receptor beta chains drawn from one sample of a study of cytomegalovirus exposure and HLA in healthy donors. Produced via immunoSEQ multiplex PCR; TCRdb's table is partial and in-frame only. The top ten hold 2.1% of the sample, which has 100,000 to 150,000 clones, 85% seen once. What was sequenced was PBMCs. The origin of the receptors is a woman aged 25 to 39 in good health and CMV-seronegative. Both conserved end residues are part of each CDR3. Fields, in order: J gene, clone size, D gene, V gene, CDR3 DNA, CDR3 protein. D genes are given only for firm matches. Some rows have no size entry. The others give once, few or many, or a class for an expanded clone.

TRBJ2-3 | - | - | TRBV13 | TGTGCCAGCAGCCCCGAGGGGCAGGGGAATGCAGATACGCAGTATTTT | CASSPEGQGNADTQYF
TRBJ2-7 | - | TRBD1 | TRBV7-2 | TGTGCCAGCAGAACTACAGGGGGTCGGCAATACGAGCAGTACTTC | CASRTTGGRQYEQYF
TRBJ1-2 | - | - | TRBV6-5 | TGTGCCAGCAGTTTTGGCAGCTATGGCTACACCTTC | CASSFGSYGYTF
TRBJ2-5 | - | - | TRBV5-1 | TGCGCCAGCAGCTTGGAAGGACTACAAGAGACCCAGTACTTC | CASSLEGLQETQYF
TRBJ2-1 | - | TRBD2 | TRBV6-1 | TGTGCCAGCTCGGGGGGTCTATACAATGAGCAGTTCTTC | CASSGGLYNEQFF
TRBJ2-7 | - | - | TRBV7-9 | TGTGCCAGCAGCCCTCCTACGTCCTACGAGCAGTACTTC | CASSPPTSYEQYF
TRBJ1-6 | - | - | TRBV9 | TGTGCCAGCAGCGTAGATATAGGGGGTCCCCTCCACTTT | CASSVDIGGPLHF
TRBJ2-3 | - | - | TRBV5-1 | TGCGCCAGCAGCTCGGTCAGGGCGACAGATACGCAGTATTTT | CASSSVRATDTQYF
TRBJ2-3 | - | TRBD2 | TRBV7-9 | TGTGCCAGCAGCTTATGGACTAGCGGGGCCACAGATACGCAGTATTTT | CASSLWTSGATDTQYF
TRBJ2-2 | - | TRBD1 | TRBV6-5 | TGTGCCAGCACCAGGACAGGGCTGTCCGGGGAGCTGTTTTTT | CASTRTGLSGELFF
TRBJ2-5 | - | TRBD2 | TRBV29-1 | TGCAGCACCAAAGGGAGGGGCAGGGAGACCCAGTACTTC | CSTKGRGRETQYF
TRBJ1-2 | - | TRBD1 | TRBV14 | TGTGCCAGCAGCCAAGTGGGGACAGGGTTTGGCTACACCTTC | CASSQVGTGFGYTF
TRBJ1-5 | once | TRBD1 | TRBV7-9 | TGTGCCAGCAGCCTTGGGACAGGGGGGCATCAGCCCCAGCATTTT | CASSLGTGGHQPQHF
TRBJ1-5 | - | - | TRBV9 | TGTGCCAGCAGCCCGGGGGAGGGAGGGGATCAGCCCCAGCATTTT | CASSPGEGGDQPQHF
TRBJ1-1 | - | - | TRBV27 | TGTGCCAGCAAACCGCGGGGGGGCTACACTGAAGCTTTCTTT | CASKPRGGYTEAFF
TRBJ1-1 | few | - | TRBV30 | TGTGCCTGGGGTCCATGGGGGCTTATGAACACTGAAGCTTTCTTT | CAWGPWGLMNTEAFF
TRBJ1-5 | - | TRBD1 | TRBV19 | TGTGCCACCGTACAGGGGGCGTTTGGCAATCAGCCCCAGCATTTT | CATVQGAFGNQPQHF
TRBJ1-3 | - | - | TRBV7-2 | TGTGCCAGCAGCTTATTTGAGGGCCGCTCTGGAAACACCATATATTTT | CASSLFEGRSGNTIYF
TRBJ2-3 | once | TRBD1 | TRBV4-1 | TGCGCCAGCAGCCCCCCACAGGGGGCGTTAGGCACAGATACGCAGTATTTT | CASSPPQGALGTDTQYF
TRBJ2-3 | - | TRBD2 | TRBV5-1 | TGCGCCAGCAGCTTCGGAACTAGCGCGAGCACAGATACGCAGTATTTT | CASSFGTSASTDTQYF
TRBJ2-2 | - | TRBD1 | TRBV5-6 | TGTGCCAGCAGCTTGGGAGGGGGCGAGTTCGGGGAGCTGTTTTTT | CASSLGGGEFGELFF
TRBJ2-3 | - | - | TRBV27 | TGTGCCAGCAGCTTCACCCCCCAGGGTCCCCTTACAGATACGCAGTATTTT | CASSFTPQGPLTDTQYF
TRBJ2-2 | - | TRBD2 | TRBV6-5 | TGTGCCAGCCTTAGCGGGGGGAACACCGGGGAGCTGTTTTTT | CASLSGGNTGELFF
TRBJ1-6 | - | - | TRBV9 | TGTGCCAGCAGTGGCCCCTGGCCGGGGGATTCACCCCTCCACTTT | CASSGPWPGDSPLHF
TRBJ2-1 | - | - | TRBV5-1 | TGCGCCAGCATTGGGCGCTGGGATGAGCAGTTCTTC | CASIGRWDEQFF
TRBJ2-7 | - | - | TRBV4-1 | TGCGCCAGCAGCCAAGGGCCCGGGAACAGGGTGTACGAGCAGTACTTC | CASSQGPGNRVYEQYF
TRBJ1-2 | - | TRBD1 | TRBV30 | TGTGCCTGGAGCAGGGACAGGCCCTATGGCTACACCTTC | CAWSRDRPYGYTF